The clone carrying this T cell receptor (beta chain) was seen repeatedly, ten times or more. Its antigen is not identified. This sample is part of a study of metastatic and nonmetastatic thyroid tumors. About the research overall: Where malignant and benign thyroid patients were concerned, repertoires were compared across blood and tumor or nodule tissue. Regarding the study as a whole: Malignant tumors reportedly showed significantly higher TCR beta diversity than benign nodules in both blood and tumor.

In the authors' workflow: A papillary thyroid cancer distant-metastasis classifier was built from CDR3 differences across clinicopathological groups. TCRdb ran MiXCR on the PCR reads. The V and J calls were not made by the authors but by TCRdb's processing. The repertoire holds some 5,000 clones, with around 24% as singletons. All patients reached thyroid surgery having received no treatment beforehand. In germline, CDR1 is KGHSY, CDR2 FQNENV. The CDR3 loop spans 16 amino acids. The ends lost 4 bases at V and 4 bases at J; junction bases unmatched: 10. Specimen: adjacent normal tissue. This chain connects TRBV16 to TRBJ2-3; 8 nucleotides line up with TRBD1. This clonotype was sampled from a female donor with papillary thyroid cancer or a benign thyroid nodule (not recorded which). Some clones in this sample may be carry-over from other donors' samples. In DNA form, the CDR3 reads TGTGCCAGCAGCCTAGACAGGGGAGTGGCGGCAGATACGCAGTATTTT. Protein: CASSLDRGVAADTQYF. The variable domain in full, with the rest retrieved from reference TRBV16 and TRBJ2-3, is GEEVAQTPKHLVRGEGQKAKLYCAPIKGHSYVFWYQQVLKNEFKFLISFQNENVFDETGMPKERFSAKCLPNSPCSLEIQATKLEDSAVYFCASSLDRGVAADTQYFGPGTRLTVL.